The source of this T cell receptor beta chain is a study of cytomegalovirus exposure and HLA in healthy donors. Study-wide results and caveats: An apparent linkage of common viral pathogens to several of the most significant clusters emerged in a later analysis. Analysis performed later showed TCR beta chains linked to HLA being more clonally expanded than equally common others. The authors reported that TCR beta sequences could predict HLA-A and HLA-B alleles. These predictions were accurate for most subjects in the first cohort.

Trimming cost V 7 bases and J 4 bases, with 19 bases left between them. The germline V gene encodes CDR1 LNHDA and CDR2 SQIVND (reference sequence). The CDR3 has 15 residues. This clone has just one count. Its antigen is undetermined. PCR involved 60 Vbeta and 13 Jbeta primers. In the study's own analysis: Later, an analysis found roughly 80 million unique TCR beta chains, and approximately 10 million of these were shared. The repertoire was sequenced with immunoSEQ multiplex PCR; TCRdb's copy has only in-frame clones and lacks some. That table gives V, J and clone size, and the DNA gave D and trimming. Of 55,000 to 80,000 clones in the sample, roughly four fifths were seen once.

The receptor was derived from a man between 18 and 29 years old in good health and CMV-seronegative. Source material: PBMCs. V usage is TRBV19 and J usage is TRBJ1-2; maybe TRBD1 (5 bases). CDR3 sequence (DNA): TGTGCCAGTATCCCGTCTGGGGCAGGATCCTATGGCTACACCTTC. This sequence encodes CASIPSGAGSYGYTF.